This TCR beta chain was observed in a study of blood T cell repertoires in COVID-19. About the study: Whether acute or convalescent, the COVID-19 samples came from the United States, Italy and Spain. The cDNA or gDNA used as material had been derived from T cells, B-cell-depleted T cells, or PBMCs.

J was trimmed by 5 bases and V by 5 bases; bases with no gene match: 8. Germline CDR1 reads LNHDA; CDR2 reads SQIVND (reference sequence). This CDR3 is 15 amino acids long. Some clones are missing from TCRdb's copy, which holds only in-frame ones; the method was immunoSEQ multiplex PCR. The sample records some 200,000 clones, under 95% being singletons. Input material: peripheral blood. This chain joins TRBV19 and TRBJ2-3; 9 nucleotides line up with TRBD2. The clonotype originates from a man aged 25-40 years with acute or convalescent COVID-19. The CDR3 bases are TGTGCCAGTAGTGCCTATAGCGGGAGAATAGATACGCAGTATTTT. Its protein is CASSAYSGRIDTQYF.